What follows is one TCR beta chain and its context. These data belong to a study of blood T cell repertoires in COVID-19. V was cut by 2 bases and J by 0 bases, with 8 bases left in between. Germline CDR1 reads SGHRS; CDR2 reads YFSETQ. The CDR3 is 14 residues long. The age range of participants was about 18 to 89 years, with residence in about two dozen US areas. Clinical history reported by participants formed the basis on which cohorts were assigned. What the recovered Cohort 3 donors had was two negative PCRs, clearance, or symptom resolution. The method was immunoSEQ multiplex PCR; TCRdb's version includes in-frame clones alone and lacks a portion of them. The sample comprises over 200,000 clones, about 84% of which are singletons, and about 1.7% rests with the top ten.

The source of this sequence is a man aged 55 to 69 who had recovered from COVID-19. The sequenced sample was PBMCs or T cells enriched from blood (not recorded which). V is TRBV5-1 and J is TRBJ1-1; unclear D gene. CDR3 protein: CASSFRNMNTEAFF. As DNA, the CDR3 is TGCGCCAGCAGCTTCCGCAACATGAACACTGAAGCTTTCTTT. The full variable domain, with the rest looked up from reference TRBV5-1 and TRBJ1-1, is KAGVTQTPRYLIKTRGQQVTLSCSPISGHRSVSWYQQTPGQGLQFLFEYFSETQRNKGNFPGRFSGRQFSNSRSEMNVSTLELGDSALYLCASSFRNMNTEAFFGQGTRLTVV.